This is a list of T cell receptor beta chains from one sample in a study of cytomegalovirus exposure and HLA in healthy donors. The assay was immunoSEQ multiplex PCR, and TCRdb's table has in-frame clones only and misses some. The sample consists of some 140,000 clones, about 86% of them appearing once. Sequencing was performed on PBMCs. Receptors were obtained from a man aged 18 to 30 in good health and CMV-seropositive. The CDR3 runs from the conserved cysteine through the conserved F or W. A D gene is named only where the DNA matches it firmly. Clone size, where shown, is once, few, many, or a class for clones that have expanded.

D gene	V gene	clone size	J gene	CDR3 DNA	CDR3 protein
NA	TRBV23-1	NA	TRBJ2-2	TGCGCCAGCAGTCAATCTAGGGGGGGGACAGGGGAGCTGTTTTTT	CASSQSRGGTGELFF
TRBD1	TRBV27	NA	TRBJ2-5	TGTGCCAGCAGTCCCCGGACAGGGGGCGAGACCCAGTACTTC	CASSPRTGGETQYF
TRBD1	TRBV7-2	NA	TRBJ1-1	TGTGCCAGCAGCCTTCAGGGGGGAGACACTGAAGCTTTCTTT	CASSLQGGDTEAFF
NA	TRBV5-6	NA	TRBJ2-4	TGTGCCAGCAGCTCATTAACAGGGTTGGGGGAAAACATTCAGTACTTC	CASSSLTGLGENIQYF
TRBD1	TRBV5-6	NA	TRBJ1-5	TGTGCCAGCAGCTTGAGGGACAGGGTGTACTTAATGGGGCCCCAGCATTTT	CASSLRDRVYLMGPQHF
TRBD2	TRBV5-1	NA	TRBJ2-5	TGCGCCAGCAGCTTGGGACTAGCGGGAGCTGAGACCCAGTACTTC	CASSLGLAGAETQYF
NA	TRBV13	NA	TRBJ2-7	TGTGCCAGCAGCTTTGTTGGGGCCACCTACGAGCAGTACTTC	CASSFVGATYEQYF
TRBD1	TRBV7-8	NA	TRBJ2-5	TGTGCCAGCAGGACCGGGACAGGGGGTGAGACCCAGTACTTC	CASRTGTGGETQYF
TRBD1	TRBV27	NA	TRBJ2-1	TGTGCCAGCAGCCCCCTTTCGGACAGGGGTCGTGACAATGAGCAGTTCTTC	CASSPLSDRGRDNEQFF
TRBD2	TRBV4-3	NA	TRBJ2-1	TGCGCCAGCAGCCAAGAGGGAGGGAATGAGCAGTTCTTC	CASSQEGGNEQFF
TRBD2	TRBV19	NA	TRBJ2-7	TGTGCCAGTAGTAGGGCAGGGAGGGGCTACGAGCAGTACTTC	CASSRAGRGYEQYF
TRBD1	TRBV4-1	NA	TRBJ2-5	TGCGCCAGCAGCCAAGATGACAGGGGGTGGGAGACCCAGTACTTC	CASSQDDRGWETQYF
NA	TRBV4-1	NA	TRBJ1-1	TGCGCCAGCAGCCAGGGCAGCGGGACGAGGTACCTTGAAGCTTTCTTT	CASSQGSGTRYLEAFF
TRBD2	TRBV15	NA	TRBJ2-7	TGTGCCACCAGCAGAGTAGTTTTCGCGGGGGGAGGCGAGCAGTACTTC	CATSRVVFAGGGEQYF
TRBD1	TRBV28	once	TRBJ1-4	TGTGCCAGCACTACTCCGGGGACAGGGGGTGGCTTTTATGAAAAACTGTTTTTT	CASTTPGTGGGFYEKLFF
TRBD1	TRBV6-4	NA	TRBJ2-1	TGTGCCAGCTCCCGGGACAGAGCCATCAATGAGCAGTTCTTC	CASSRDRAINEQFF
TRBD2	TRBV6-1	NA	TRBJ2-1	TGTGCCAGCAAAGCGGGAGTGACTATCAATGAGCAGTTCTTC	CASKAGVTINEQFF
TRBD1	TRBV29-1	NA	TRBJ1-2	TGCAGCGTTGATGGCTCACACGGGACAGGCATGGGCTACACCTTC	CSVDGSHGTGMGYTF
TRBD1	TRBV27	NA	TRBJ1-1	TGTGCCAGCAGGAGACAGGGAGAGACTGAAGCTTTCTTT	CASRRQGETEAFF
NA	TRBV9	few	TRBJ2-7	TGTGCCAGCAGCCCTACGGTGGCCTACGAGCAGTACTTC	CASSPTVAYEQYF
NA	TRBV7-9	NA	TRBJ1-2	TGTGCCAGCAGCCAGGAATGGAACTATGGCTACACCTTC	CASSQEWNYGYTF
NA	TRBV5-1	NA	TRBJ1-4	TGCGCCAGCAGCGCCAGGGGAATGGGGGAAAAACTGTTTTTT	CASSARGMGEKLFF
NA	TRBV9	NA	TRBJ1-1	TGTGCCAGCGGGCCCCTGGGGGGTATGAACACTGAAGCTTTCTTT	CASGPLGGMNTEAFF
NA	TRBV9	NA	TRBJ2-4	TGTGCCAGCAGCGTTGATGGGGCGGGGAACATTCAGTACTTC	CASSVDGAGNIQYF
TRBD1	TRBV5-1	NA	TRBJ1-1	TGCGCCAGCAGCTGGACAGGGGCGAACGCTTTCTTT	CASSWTGANAFF
TRBD2	TRBV9	NA	TRBJ2-7	TGTGCCAGCAGCGCTAATCCGGCTAGCGGGAGCATCGACGAGCAGTACTTC	CASSANPASGSIDEQYF
NA	TRBV4-3	NA	TRBJ1-1	TGCGCCAGCAGCCAAGATGGGCAGGCGGGCACTGAAGCTTTCTTT	CASSQDGQAGTEAFF
TRBD1	TRBV6-5	NA	TRBJ2-4	TGTGCCAGCAGTAAGGGACAGGGAAACATTCAGTACTTC	CASSKGQGNIQYF
TRBD1	TRBV27	NA	TRBJ1-1	TGTGCCAGCAGCCGTGACAGGGGCCGGAACACTGAAGCTTTCTTT	CASSRDRGRNTEAFF
TRBD1	TRBV27	NA	TRBJ2-7	TGTGCCAGCAGTTCGCGACAGGGGGGGAACGAGCAGTACTTC	CASSSRQGGNEQYF
NA	TRBV7-3	few	TRBJ2-1	TGTGCCAGCAGCTTAAGACCGAGCACAGGGTCAGGGTACAATGAGCAGTTCTTC	CASSLRPSTGSGYNEQFF
NA	TRBV19	NA	TRBJ1-5	TGTGCCAGTAGCCCGGGATCAGCTTGGTCGCCCCAGCATTTT	CASSPGSAWSPQHF
TRBD1	TRBV20-1	NA	TRBJ1-1	TGCAGTGAAACAGGGGACACTGAAGCTTTCTTT	CSETGDTEAFF
NA	TRBV30	NA	TRBJ1-2	TGTGCCTGGAGCGTACGGGGGAGCTACACCTTC	CAWSVRGSYTF
TRBD1	TRBV7-6	NA	TRBJ1-6	TGTGCCAGCAGCTCCCAAACAGGGGTCGGAAATTCACCCCTCCACTTT	CASSSQTGVGNSPLHF
TRBD1	TRBV7-2	NA	TRBJ1-1	TGTGCCAGCAGCCTACGGACAGGGGGCGGTGGAGCTTTCTTT	CASSLRTGGGGAFF
TRBD1	TRBV10-3	NA	TRBJ1-4	TGTGCCATCAGACCGGGACAGGCGAGCGAAAAACTGTTTTTT	CAIRPGQASEKLFF
NA	TRBV2	NA	TRBJ2-1	TGTGCCAGCAGTTTAGCGGCAGTCCTGTCTAATGAGCAGTTCTTC	CASSLAAVLSNEQFF
NA	TRBV6-5	NA	TRBJ1-6	TGTGCCAGCAGTCCCGAGACATTAAGAGGGTCACCCCTCCACTTT	CASSPETLRGSPLHF
TRBD1	TRBV5-6	NA	TRBJ2-7	TGTGCCAGCAAGACCCAGACAGGGGGTTTCTACGAGCAGTACTTC	CASKTQTGGFYEQYF
NA	TRBV18	few	TRBJ1-5	TGTGCCAGCTCACGGGCGGGGGCGTTTCAGCCCCAGCATTTT	CASSRAGAFQPQHF
TRBD2	TRBV25-1	NA	TRBJ2-1	TGTGCCAGCAGTGAATTCACTAGCGGGGGCCACAATGAGCAGTTCTTC	CASSEFTSGGHNEQFF
NA	TRBV30	NA	TRBJ1-1	TGTGCCTGGAGTGTAGGTCCGGGGAACACTGAAGCTTTCTTT	CAWSVGPGNTEAFF
TRBD1	TRBV6-5	NA	TRBJ2-2	TGTGCCAGCAGTTACAGAAGGGGGCGCCCCGGGGAGCTGTTTTTT	CASSYRRGRPGELFF
TRBD2	TRBV30	NA	TRBJ2-1	TGTGCCTGGAGTGCAACTAGCGCTCCCGGCGGTGAGCAGTTCTTC	CAWSATSAPGGEQFF
NA	TRBV7-9	NA	TRBJ1-1	TGTGCCAGCAGCTCGACAGTATTGAACACTGAAGCTTTCTTT	CASSSTVLNTEAFF
NA	TRBV5-1	NA	TRBJ2-3	TGCGCCAGCAGCTTGGCTGTGGGGCCAGATACGCAGTATTTT	CASSLAVGPDTQYF
TRBD2	TRBV11-2	NA	TRBJ2-7	TGTGCCAGCCGGGGGAGGCGGGGGAGCTACGAGCAGTACTTC	CASRGRRGSYEQYF
NA	TRBV7-9	few	TRBJ1-2	TGTGCCAGCAGCATCAGCTATGGCTACACCTTC	CASSISYGYTF